The source of this TCR beta chain is a study of blood T cell repertoires in COVID-19. Looking at the study overall: Samples taken during acute and convalescent COVID-19 were collected in the United States, Italy and Spain. In each case, the material was cDNA or gDNA derived from T cells, B-cell-depleted T cells, or PBMCs.

This clone came up once. Germline values: CDR1 SGHTA, CDR2 FQGTGA. V shed 2 bases and J shed 4 bases, with 11 bases lying between them. This CDR3 is built from 15 residues. How the authors handled the data: Estimation of nucleated cell counts was performed using reference gene primer amplification. The method was immunoSEQ multiplex PCR; TCRdb's version includes in-frame clones alone and lacks a portion of them. The V and J calls and clone size come from that table; D and trimming were worked out from the DNA. The sample consists of 30,000 to 40,000 clones, 65% to 75% of them appearing once. This receptor was obtained from a man between 65 and 80 years old with COVID-19, enrolled during active disease. Sequences were obtained from peripheral blood. The chain has TRBV7-3 and TRBJ2-2, with a possible D match to TRBD1 (5 bases). In nucleotides, the CDR3 is TGTGCCAGCAGCTTATCAGGGCCCCGCACCGGGGAGCTGTTTTTT. Translation gives CASSLSGPRTGELFF.